This T cell receptor (beta chain) was sequenced during a study of cytomegalovirus exposure and HLA in healthy donors. Whole-study results and caveats: For presence/absence analyses, sequencing depth was assumed to be roughly uniform across donors.

Details on this clone: Its antigen is unknown.

The ends lost 3 bases at V and 0 bases at J; junction bases unmatched: 7. Germline V gene lookup returns CDR1 MNHNS and CDR2 SASEGT. The CDR3 runs to 16 residues. 60 Vbeta and 13 Jbeta primers were used in PCR. The table came from immunoSEQ multiplex PCR; TCRdb's copy has only in-frame clones and leaves some out. This table holds around 190,000 clones, 65% to 90% found once. V and J are TRBV6-1 and TRBJ2-7; TRBD1 matches 8 bases. Material for sequencing was PBMCs. The clonotype originates from a woman aged 50 to 60 in good health and CMV-seronegative. CDR3 sequence (DNA): TGTGCCAGCAGTGAGCCCGGACAGGGAAGCTCCTACGAGCAGTACTTC. It codes for CASSEPGQGSSYEQYF.